This T cell receptor (beta chain) was retrieved from a study of beta chain features in type 1 diabetes. As every portion of the isolated RNA was reverse transcribed, the sequencing read expressed TCRB transcripts. The data were produced by immunoSEQ multiplex PCR, yet TCRdb's version contains in-frame clones alone and is incomplete. The data show 350,000 to 400,000 clones, approximately 16% seen once. Trimming left V 7 bases short and J 5 bases short, with 8 bases between. This CDR3 contains 12 residues. Germline lookup yields CDR1 MDHEN and CDR2 SYDVKM. The clonotype was recovered from a woman between 18 and 29 years old in good health. The chain couples TRBV28 to TRBJ1-4; possibly TRBD1 for D (5 bases). The sample was naive CD4+ T cells from blood. In DNA, the CDR3 is TGTGCCAGCATGGGGCAGAATGAAAAACTGTTTTTT. Translated: CASMGQNEKLFF.